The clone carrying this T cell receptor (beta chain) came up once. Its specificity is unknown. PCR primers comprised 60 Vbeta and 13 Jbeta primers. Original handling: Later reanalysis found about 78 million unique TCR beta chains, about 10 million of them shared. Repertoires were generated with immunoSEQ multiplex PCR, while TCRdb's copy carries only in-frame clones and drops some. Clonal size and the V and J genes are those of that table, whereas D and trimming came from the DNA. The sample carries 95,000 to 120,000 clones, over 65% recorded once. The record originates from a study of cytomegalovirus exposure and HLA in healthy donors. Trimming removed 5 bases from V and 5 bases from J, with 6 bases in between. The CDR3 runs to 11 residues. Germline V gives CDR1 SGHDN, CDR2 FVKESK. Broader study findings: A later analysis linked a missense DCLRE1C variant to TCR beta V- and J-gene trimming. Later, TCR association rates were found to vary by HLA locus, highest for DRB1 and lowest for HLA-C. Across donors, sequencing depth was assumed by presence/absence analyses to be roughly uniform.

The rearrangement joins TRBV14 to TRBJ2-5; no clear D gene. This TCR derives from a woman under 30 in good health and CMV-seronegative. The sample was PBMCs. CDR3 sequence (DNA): TGTGCCAGCAGCTTTTCGGAGACCCAGTACTTC. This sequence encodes CASSFSETQYF. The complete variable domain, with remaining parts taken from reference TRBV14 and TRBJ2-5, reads EAGVTQFPSHSVIEKGQTVTLRCDPISGHDNLYWYRRVMGKEIKFLLHFVKESKQDESGMPNNRFLAERTGGTYSTLKVQPAELEDSGVYFCASSFSETQYFGPGTRLLVL.